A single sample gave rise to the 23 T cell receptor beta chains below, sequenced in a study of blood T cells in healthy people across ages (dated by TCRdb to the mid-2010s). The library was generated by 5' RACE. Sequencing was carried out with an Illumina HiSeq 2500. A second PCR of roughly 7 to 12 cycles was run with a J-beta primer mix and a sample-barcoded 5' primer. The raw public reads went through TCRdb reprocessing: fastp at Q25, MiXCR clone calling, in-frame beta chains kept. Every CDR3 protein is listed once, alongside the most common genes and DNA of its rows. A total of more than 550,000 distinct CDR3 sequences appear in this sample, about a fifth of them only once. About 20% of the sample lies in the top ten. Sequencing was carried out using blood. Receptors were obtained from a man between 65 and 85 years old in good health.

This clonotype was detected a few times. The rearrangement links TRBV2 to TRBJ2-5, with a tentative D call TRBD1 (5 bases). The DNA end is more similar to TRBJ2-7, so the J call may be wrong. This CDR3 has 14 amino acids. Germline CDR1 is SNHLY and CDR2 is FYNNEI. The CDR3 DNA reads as TGTGCCAGCAAGGTCGAGCAGGGAAGGATCGAGCAGTACTTC. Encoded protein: CASKVEQGRIEQYF.

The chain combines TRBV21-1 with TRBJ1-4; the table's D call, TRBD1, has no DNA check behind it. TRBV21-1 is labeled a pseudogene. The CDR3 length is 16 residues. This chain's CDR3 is CASSKEVQGLNEKLFF. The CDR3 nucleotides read TGTGCCAGCAGCAAAGAAGTACAGGGCTTAAATGAAAAACTGTTTTTT.

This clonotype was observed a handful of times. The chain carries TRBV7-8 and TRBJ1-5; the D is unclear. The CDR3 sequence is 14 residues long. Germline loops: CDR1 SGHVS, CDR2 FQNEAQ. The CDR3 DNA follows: TGTGAGTTAAGCAAGGCGGATAGCAATCAGCCCCAGCATTTT. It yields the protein CELSKADSNQPQHF.

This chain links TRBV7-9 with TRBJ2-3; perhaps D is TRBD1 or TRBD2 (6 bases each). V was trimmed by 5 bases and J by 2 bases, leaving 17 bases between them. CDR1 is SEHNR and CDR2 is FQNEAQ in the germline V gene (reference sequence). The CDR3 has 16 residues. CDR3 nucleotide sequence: TGTGCCAGCAGCCCCCGGGGGCGACTAGACACAGATACGCAGTATTTT. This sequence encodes CASSPRGRLDTDTQYF.

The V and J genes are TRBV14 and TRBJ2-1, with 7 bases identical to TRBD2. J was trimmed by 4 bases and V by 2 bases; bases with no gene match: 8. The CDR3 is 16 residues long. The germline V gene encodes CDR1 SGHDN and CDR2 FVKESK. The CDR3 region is CASSQFPSGIYNEQFF. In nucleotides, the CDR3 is TGTGCCAGCAGCCAATTCCCAAGCGGGATATACAATGAGCAGTTCTTC.

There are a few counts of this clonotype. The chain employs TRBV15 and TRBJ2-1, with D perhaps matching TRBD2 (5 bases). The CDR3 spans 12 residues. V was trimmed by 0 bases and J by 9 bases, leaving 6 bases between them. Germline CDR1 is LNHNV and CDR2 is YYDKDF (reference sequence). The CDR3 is CATSRDGSEQFF. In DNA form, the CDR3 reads TGTGCCACCAGCAGAGATGGGAGTGAGCAGTTCTTC.

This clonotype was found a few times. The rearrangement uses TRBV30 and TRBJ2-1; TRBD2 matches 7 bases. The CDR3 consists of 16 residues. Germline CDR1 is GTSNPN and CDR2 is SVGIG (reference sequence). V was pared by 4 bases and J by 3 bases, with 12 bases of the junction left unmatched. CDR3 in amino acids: CAWTSPSGHNYNEQFF. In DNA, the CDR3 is TGTGCCTGGACTTCCCCTAGCGGACATAACTACAATGAGCAGTTCTTC.

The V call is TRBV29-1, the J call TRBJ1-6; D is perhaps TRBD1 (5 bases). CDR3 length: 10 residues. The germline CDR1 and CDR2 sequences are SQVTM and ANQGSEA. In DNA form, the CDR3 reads TGCAGGTTCTCAGGGCCACCCCTCCACTTT. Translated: CRFSGPPLHF.

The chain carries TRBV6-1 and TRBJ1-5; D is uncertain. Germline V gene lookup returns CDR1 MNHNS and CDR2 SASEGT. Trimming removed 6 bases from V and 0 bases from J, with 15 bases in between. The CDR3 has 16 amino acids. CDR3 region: CASRESVGYSNQPQHF. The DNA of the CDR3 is TGTGCCAGCAGGGAGAGTGTTGGATATAGCAATCAGCCCCAGCATTTT.

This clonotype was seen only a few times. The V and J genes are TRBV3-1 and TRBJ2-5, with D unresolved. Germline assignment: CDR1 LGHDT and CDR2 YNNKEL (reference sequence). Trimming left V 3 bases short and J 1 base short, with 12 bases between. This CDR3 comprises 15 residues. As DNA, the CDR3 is TGTGCCAGCAGCCAGAAAGGCCAGCCCCAAGAGACCCAGTACTTC. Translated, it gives CASSQKGQPQETQYF.

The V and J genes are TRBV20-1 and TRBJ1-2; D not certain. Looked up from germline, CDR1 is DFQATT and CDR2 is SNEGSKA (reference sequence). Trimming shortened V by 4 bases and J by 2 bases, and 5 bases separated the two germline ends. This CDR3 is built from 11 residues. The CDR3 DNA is TGCAGTGCTAACGTCAACTATGGCTACACCTTC. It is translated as CSANVNYGYTF.

In DNA form, the CDR3 reads TGTGCCACCAGCAGAGATCGGCACGATAGCAATCAGCCCCAGCATTTT. Protein product: CATSRDRHDSNQPQHF. V gene TRBV15 combines with J gene TRBJ1-5; D gene ambiguous. The CDR3 is made up of 16 amino acids. V gave up 0 bases and J gave up 0 bases, with 9 bases separating them. Germline assignment: CDR1 LNHNV and CDR2 YYDKDF (reference sequence).

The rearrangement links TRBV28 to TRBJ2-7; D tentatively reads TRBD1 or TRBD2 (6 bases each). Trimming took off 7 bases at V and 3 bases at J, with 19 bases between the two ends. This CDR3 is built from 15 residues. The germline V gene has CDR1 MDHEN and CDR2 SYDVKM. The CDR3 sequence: CASTTGAGWDYEQYF. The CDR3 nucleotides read TGTGCCAGCACAACGGGGGCAGGCTGGGACTACGAGCAGTACTTC.

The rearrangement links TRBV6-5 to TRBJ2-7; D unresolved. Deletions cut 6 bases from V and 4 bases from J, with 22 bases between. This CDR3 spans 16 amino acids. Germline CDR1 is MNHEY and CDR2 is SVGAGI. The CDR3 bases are TGTGCCAGCAGCCCCCACAAGGGAACGAGTAAGTACGAGCAGTACTTC. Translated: CASSPHKGTSKYEQYF.

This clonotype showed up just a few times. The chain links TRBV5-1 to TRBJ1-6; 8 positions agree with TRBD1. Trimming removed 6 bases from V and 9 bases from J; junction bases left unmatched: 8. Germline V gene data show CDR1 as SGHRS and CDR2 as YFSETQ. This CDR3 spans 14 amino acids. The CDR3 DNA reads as TGCGCCAGCACCCGCGGGACAGGAAGTTCACCCCTCCACTTT. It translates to CASTRGTGSSPLHF.

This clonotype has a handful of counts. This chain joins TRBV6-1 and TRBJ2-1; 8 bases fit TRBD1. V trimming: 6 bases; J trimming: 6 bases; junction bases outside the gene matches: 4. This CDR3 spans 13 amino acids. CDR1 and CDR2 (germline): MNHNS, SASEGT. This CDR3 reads CASRQTGANEQFF. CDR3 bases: TGTGCCAGCAGACAGACAGGGGCCAATGAGCAGTTCTTC.

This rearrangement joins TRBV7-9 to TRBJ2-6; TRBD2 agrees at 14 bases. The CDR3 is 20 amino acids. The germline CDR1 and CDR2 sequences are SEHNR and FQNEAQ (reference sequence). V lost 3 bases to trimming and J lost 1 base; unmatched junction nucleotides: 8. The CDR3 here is CASSFPGLAGVVSGANVLTF. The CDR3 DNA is TGTGCCAGCAGCTTTCCGGGACTAGCGGGAGTGGTATCTGGGGCCAACGTCCTGACTTTC.

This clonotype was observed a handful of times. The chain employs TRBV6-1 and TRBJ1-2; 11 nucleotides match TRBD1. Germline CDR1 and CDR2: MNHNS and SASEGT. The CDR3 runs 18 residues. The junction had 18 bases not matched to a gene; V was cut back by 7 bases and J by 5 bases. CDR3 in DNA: TGTGCCAGCATCCCTATACCGGGACAGGGGGAAAGGCAGTATGGCTACACCTTC. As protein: CASIPIPGQGERQYGYTF.

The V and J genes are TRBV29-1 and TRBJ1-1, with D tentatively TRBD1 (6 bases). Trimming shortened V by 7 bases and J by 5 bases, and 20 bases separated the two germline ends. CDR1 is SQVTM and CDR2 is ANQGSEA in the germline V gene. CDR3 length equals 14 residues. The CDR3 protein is CSASTGGSETEAFF. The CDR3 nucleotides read TGCAGCGCCTCGACGGGGGGCAGTGAGACTGAAGCTTTCTTT. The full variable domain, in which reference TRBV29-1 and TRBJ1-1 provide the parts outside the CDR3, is SAVISQKPSRDICQRGTSLTIQCQVDSQVTMMFWYRQQPGQSLTLIATANQGSEATYESGFVIDKFPISRPNLTFSTLTVSNMSPEDSSIYLCSASTGGSETEAFFGQGTRLTVV.

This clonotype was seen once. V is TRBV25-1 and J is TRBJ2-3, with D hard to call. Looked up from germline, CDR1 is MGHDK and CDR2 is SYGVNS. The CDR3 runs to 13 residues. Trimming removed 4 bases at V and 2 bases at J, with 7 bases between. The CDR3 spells CASSAPYTDTQYF. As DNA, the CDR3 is TGTGCCAGCAGTGCCCCCTACACAGATACGCAGTATTTT.

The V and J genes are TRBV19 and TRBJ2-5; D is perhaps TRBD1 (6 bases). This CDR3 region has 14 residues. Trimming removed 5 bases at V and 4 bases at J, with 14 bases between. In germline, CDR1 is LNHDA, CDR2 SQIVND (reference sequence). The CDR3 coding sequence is TGTGCCAGTAGTCTCTACAGGGATGTAGAGACCCAGTACTTC. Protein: CASSLYRDVETQYF.

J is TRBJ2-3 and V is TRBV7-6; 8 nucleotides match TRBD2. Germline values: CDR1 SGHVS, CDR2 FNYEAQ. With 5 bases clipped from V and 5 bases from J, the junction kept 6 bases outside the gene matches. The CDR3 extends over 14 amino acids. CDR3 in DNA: TGTGCCAGCAGCCCAAACAGCGGGAGAGATACGCAGTATTTT. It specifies CASSPNSGRDTQYF.

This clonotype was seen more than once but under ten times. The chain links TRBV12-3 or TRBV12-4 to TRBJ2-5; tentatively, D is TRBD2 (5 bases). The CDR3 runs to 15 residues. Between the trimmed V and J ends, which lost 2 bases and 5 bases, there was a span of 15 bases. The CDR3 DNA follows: TGTGCCAGCAGTTTATACGATGCGGGCTCGGAGACCCAGTACTTC. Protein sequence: CASSLYDAGSETQYF.